These 11 T cell receptor beta chains were all obtained from the same sample, sequenced in a study of T cell repertoires in cytomegalovirus infection. TCRdb re-called the reads with MiXCR, one entry per CDR3 protein. The repertoire holds some 680,000 distinct CDR3 sequences, with under 40% as singletons. Sequenced sample: PBMCs. The origin of the receptors is a human donor in good health (CMV status not recorded). Some clones in this sample may be carry-over from other donors' samples.

The CDR3 DNA is TGCGCCAGCAGCTTGGAGGTGGGGGGGCTGGAGACCCAGTACTTC. It encodes CASSLEVGGLETQYF. The chain joins TRBV5-1 to TRBJ2-5; a weak D match, TRBD2 (7 bases). This CDR3 is built from 15 residues. Looked up from germline, CDR1 is SGHRS and CDR2 is YFSETQ. Trimming removed 0 bases from V and 5 bases from J, with 14 bases in between.

The rearrangement joins TRBV10-3 to TRBJ1-2; weak D call: TRBD1 (6 bases). The germline V gene has CDR1 ENHRY and CDR2 SYGVKD. The V gene lost 7 bases and the J gene lost 4 bases, with 13 bases spanning the gap. The CDR3 has 13 residues. CDR3 in amino acids: CAINQGQPYGYTF. The DNA of the CDR3 is TGTGCCATCAACCAGGGGCAACCCTATGGCTACACCTTC.

There are many counts of this clonotype. The chain carries TRBV7-2 and TRBJ1-1; TRBD1 matches 7 bases. CDR1 and CDR2 from the germline V gene are SGHTA and FQGNSA. Trimming at V came to 1 base and at J to 0 bases, leaving 2 bases not matched to a gene. The CDR3 extends over 15 amino acids. CDR3 loop: CASSLVTGLNTEAFF. The CDR3 nucleotides are TGTGCCAGCAGCTTAGTGACAGGGCTGAACACTGAAGCTTTCTTT.

This clonotype was observed a handful of times. This rearrangement joins TRBV27 to TRBJ1-2, with TRBD1 matching 8 bases. The CDR3 is 16 amino acids. The ends lost 4 bases at V and 8 bases at J; junction bases unmatched: 15. Germline V gives CDR1 MNHEY, CDR2 SMNVEV (reference sequence). The CDR3 here is CASSSAYARTGRGYTF. Written as DNA, the CDR3 is TGTGCCAGCAGTTCCGCCTATGCCCGGACAGGGCGAGGCTACACCTTC.

This clonotype was counted only a few times. This sequence joins TRBV6-1 and TRBJ2-1; possibly TRBD2 for D (6 bases). Germline V lookup: CDR1 MNHNS, CDR2 SASEGT. The CDR3 sequence is 19 residues long. V lost 5 bases, J lost 4 bases, and 27 bases lay in between. This chain's CDR3 is CASSPTITPGRTSYNEQFF. Here the CDR3 DNA reads TGTGCCAGCAGTCCCACCATCACTCCCGGGAGAACATCGTACAATGAGCAGTTCTTC.

The chain employs TRBV27 and TRBJ1-1; 8 bases are a match to TRBD1. Trimming removed 5 bases from V and 5 bases from J; junction bases left unmatched: 7. Germline CDR1 and CDR2: MNHEY and SMNVEV (reference sequence). This CDR3 has 14 amino acids. The CDR3 sequence is CASSATTGATEAFF. For the CDR3, the DNA is TGTGCCAGCAGTGCAACGACAGGGGCGACTGAAGCTTTCTTT.

V usage is TRBV5-1 and J usage is TRBJ1-1; D ambiguous. V lost 3 bases, J lost 0 bases, and 12 bases lay in between. The CDR3 runs 15 residues. CDR1 SGHRS and CDR2 YFSETQ come from the germline V gene. The DNA for the CDR3 is TGCGCCAGCAGCTCAAGGGTCAGCGTGAACACTGAAGCTTTCTTT. Translation: CASSSRVSVNTEAFF.

The chain has TRBV6-5 and TRBJ2-3; the D gene is possibly TRBD2 (5 bases). The CDR3 has 13 amino acids. Germline lookup yields CDR1 MNHEY and CDR2 SVGAGI. V was pared by 7 bases and J by 2 bases, with 10 bases between. CDR3 sequence reads: CASTLTNTDTQYF. CDR3 DNA sequence: TGTGCCAGCACCTTGACTAACACAGATACGCAGTATTTT.

The DNA of the CDR3 is TGTGCCAGCAGCTTCGGGACTAGCGGGAGAGGCGAGCAGTTCTTC. Translating gives CASSFGTSGRGEQFF. The chain carries TRBV7-2 and TRBJ2-1, with TRBD2 identical over 14 bases. The germline gives CDR1 SGHTA, CDR2 FQGNSA. The CDR3 spans 15 residues. Trimming took 3 bases from V and 10 from J; bases not matched to a gene: 5.

There are a few counts of this clonotype. The rearrangement joins TRBV19 to TRBJ2-3; maybe TRBD2 (5 bases). CDR3 length: 17 residues. Per the germline V gene, CDR1 is LNHDA and CDR2 is SQIVND (reference sequence). Trimming took off 1 base at V and 3 bases at J, with 17 bases between the two ends. CDR3: CASSIVSRTVRTDTQYF. For the CDR3, the DNA is TGTGCCAGTAGTATAGTAAGCCGGACTGTTCGAACAGATACGCAGTATTTT.

V gene TRBV28 combines with J gene TRBJ2-3, with a tentative D call TRBD2 (7 bases). There are 14 residues in the CDR3. CDR1 and CDR2 from the germline V gene are MDHEN and SYDVKM. Trimming removed 6 bases from V and 8 bases from J, with 18 bases in between. The DNA for the CDR3 is TGTGCCAGCAGCCCAGGGGAGGGGCGGCTTACGCAGTATTTT. Amino acid sequence: CASSPGEGRLTQYF.